Included here is one T cell receptor beta chain sequence, with context. The antigen is unknown. Trimming cost V 4 bases and J 4 bases, with 16 bases left between them. CDR3 length: 15 residues. Germline V lookup: CDR1 LGHNA, CDR2 YNFKEQ. The sample is drawn from a study of cytomegalovirus exposure and HLA in healthy donors. The donors comprised healthy bone marrow donors. Broader study findings: Cytomegalovirus status, reportedly, was diagnosed with high specificity and sensitivity by the classifier. The dataset shows that most TCR sequences were rare, while some public TCRs occurred in many donors. TCR beta chain V- and J-gene trimming was linked, in a later analysis, to a missense variant in DCLRE1C.

This PCR relied on a set of 60 Vbeta primers and 13 Jbeta primers. Using immunoSEQ multiplex PCR, the repertoire was profiled, and TCRdb retains in-frame clones only, with some absent. The table includes roughly 120,000 clones, 80% to 85% detected once. This TCR came from a human donor in good health. Sequencing was carried out using PBMCs. The chain couples TRBV4-2 to TRBJ1-2; D unresolved. The CDR3 is CASSREIEVSYGYTF. In DNA form, the CDR3 reads TGTGCCAGCAGCCGAGAGATAGAGGTGAGCTATGGCTACACCTTC.